This TCR beta chain was sequenced in a study of cytotoxic CD8 clonotypes in ibrutinib-treated CLL. Study-wide results and limits: The study found baseline clonality above age-matched healthy donors, tracking circulating CD8+ T-cell counts. The clonality rise at ibrutinib response reflected private clonotype expansion. Elevated clonality accompanied ibrutinib response, with a return toward baseline values at progression.

Germline CDR1 SGHDT, CDR2 YYEEEE. CDR3 length equals 11 residues. The germline V and J ends were trimmed by 1 base and 2 bases, with 0 bases remaining between them. For this clone: Its antigen is not identified. This is likely an artifact of a read error, given a far larger clone one base away. This specimen includes other DNA sequences encoding the same CDR3.

With sequencing, the targeted depth ranged from 1 in 200,000 to 1 in 1 million T cells. Using immunoSEQ multiplex PCR, the repertoire was profiled, and TCRdb retains in-frame clones only, with some absent. The table lists more than 85,000 clones, approximately 82% of them singletons. The rearrangement links TRBV5-6 to TRBJ2-5, with D unresolved. This clonotype originated in a human donor with chronic lymphocytic leukemia. Source: PBMCs, taken after 12 months of ibrutinib treatment. CDR3 DNA sequence: TGTGCCAGCAGCTTGCAAGAGACCCAGTACTTC. Translating it yields CASSLQETQYF. The variable domain in full, completed from reference TRBV5-6 and TRBJ2-5, reads DAGVTQSPTHLIKTRGQQVTLRCSPKSGHDTVSWYQQALGQGPQFIFQYYEEEERQRGNFPDRFSGHQFPNYSSELNVNALLLGDSALYLCASSLQETQYFGPGTRLLVL.